This T cell receptor beta chain stems from a study of OX40 agonist ivuxolimab in advanced cancers. Study-level background: From roughly 20 to 85 years was the age range, with a mean of about 54 years, and around 83% were male.

Method: immunoSEQ multiplex PCR; TCRdb's copy keeps in-frame clones and lacks some. The sample shows roughly 60,000 clones, approximately 90% of them seen only once. The CDR3 runs 16 residues. CDR1 is MNHNS and CDR2 is SASEGT in the germline V gene. Trimming removed 0 bases from V and 3 bases from J, with 14 bases in between. Here the sequenced sample was CD4+ or CD8+ T cells sorted from blood, taken in a trial of the OX40 agonist ivuxolimab. The rearrangement joins TRBV6-1 to TRBJ2-5; no reliable D call. The sequence was collected from an adult with an advanced solid tumor such as melanoma, head and neck, liver or kidney cancer. The CDR3 sequence is CASSEAFSDFEETQYF. For the CDR3, the DNA is TGTGCCAGCAGTGAAGCGTTCTCAGACTTCGAAGAGACCCAGTACTTC.